This TCR beta chain comes out of a study of response to subunit inactivated influenza vaccine. TCRdb reprocessed the RT-PCR reads with MiXCR, giving one entry per CDR3 protein. This table has under 200,000 distinct CDR3 sequences, roughly 10% appearing once. This clonotype was seen a handful of times. With 0 bases removed from V and 2 bases from J, the gap between germline ends came to 11 bases. The germline gives CDR1 MNHEY, CDR2 SVGEGT. The CDR3 contains 15 residues. The receptor's source is a man aged 50-75 years who received an inactivated influenza vaccine. The V call is TRBV6-2 or TRBV6-3, the J call TRBJ2-7; D perhaps matches TRBD1 (6 bases). Sample: CD8+ T cells sorted from PBMCs, taken around 25 months after vaccination. CDR3 bases: TGTGCCAGCAGTTACTCTATGGACAGCCCCTACGAGCAGTACTTC. This encodes CASSYSMDSPYEQYF.